This T cell receptor beta chain was captured in a study of blood T cell repertoires in COVID-19. Study summary: Acute-phase and convalescent COVID-19 samples originated in the United States, Italy and Spain. The cDNA or gDNA used as material had been derived from T cells, B-cell-depleted T cells, or PBMCs.

This CDR3 has 13 amino acids. Trimming stripped 4 bases from V and 4 bases from J, with 8 bases between. Authors' processing steps: The authors estimated nucleated cell counts from reference gene primer amplification. TCRdb keeps only in-frame clones here, not all; method: immunoSEQ multiplex PCR. D and trimming were read from the DNA, whereas the V and J calls and clone size are those reported in that table. The profile shows around 280,000 clones, about 85% of them singletons. Source material: peripheral blood. The receptor comes from a woman between 45 and 60 years old with active or convalescent COVID-19. This chain joins TRBV12-3 or TRBV12-4 and TRBJ1-5, with unresolved D. The CDR3: CASSSLENQPQHF. As DNA, the CDR3 is TGTGCCAGCAGTTCCCTCGAGAATCAGCCCCAGCATTTT.